This T cell receptor (beta chain) was profiled in a study of regulatory dendritic cells for organ transplantation. Memory T cells were CD45RO+, naive were CD45RA+, sorted by FACS. This CDR3 is 16 amino acids long. Note on this clone: Its antigen is as yet unknown.

This table comes from immunoSEQ multiplex PCR, and its TCRdb copy is limited to in-frame clones, with some not included. The sample includes tens of thousands of clones, 82% of them seen just once. Findings of the study overall: Of resting T cell subsets, memory CD8+ had the most alloreactive clonotypes. Regulatory dendritic cells appeared to expand memory CD8+ clones less than mature ones. Memory CD8+ T cells were the most oligoclonal; naive cells were highly diverse.

This chain links TRBV21-1 with TRBJ2-2; whether TRBD2, the table's D call, matches the DNA was not checked. TRBV21-1 is a documented pseudogene. Sequenced material: naive CD4+ T cells from blood. Described subset: CD45RA+ naive T cells. The TCR originated in a human donor in good health. CDR3 region: CASSKRGLACTGELFF. In DNA form, the CDR3 reads TGTGCCAGCAGCAAAAGGGGACTAGCATGCACCGGGGAGCTGTTTTTT.